A single sample gave rise to the 9 T cell receptor beta chains below, sequenced in a study of blood T cell repertoires in COVID-19. The method was immunoSEQ multiplex PCR; TCRdb's version includes in-frame clones alone and lacks a portion of them. Among roughly 100,000 clones listed, approximately 77% were seen once. Sequenced sample: peripheral blood. Receptor source: a woman of 80 years or more with acute or convalescent COVID-19.

The chain uses TRBV9 and TRBJ1-1; a weak D match, TRBD1 (5 bases). This CDR3 is built from 13 residues. The germline gives CDR1 SGDLS, CDR2 YYNGEE. The V end lost 6 bases, the J end lost 4 bases, and 13 bases lay between the germline ends. The CDR3 DNA is TGTGCCAGCATGGGGGGGGACGGCACTGAAGCTTTCTTT. As protein: CASMGGDGTEAFF.

The chain couples TRBV27 to TRBJ1-5; TRBD1 is a possible D gene (6 bases). The V end was cut by 3 bases, the J end by 5 bases, with 11 bases between. Germline CDR1 MNHEY, CDR2 SMNVEV (reference sequence). This CDR3 is built from 14 residues. The CDR3 sequence is CASSFNRVDQPQHF. In DNA form, the CDR3 reads TGTGCCAGCAGTTTTAACAGGGTCGATCAGCCCCAGCATTTT.

The J gene is TRBJ1-5, the V gene TRBV7-2; 7 nucleotides agree with TRBD1. Losses at the gene ends were 5 bases for V and 5 bases for J; bases not matched to a gene: 9. This CDR3 is built from 15 residues. Germline-derived CDR1 and CDR2 are SGHTA and FQGNSA. Written as DNA, the CDR3 is TGTGCCAGCAGCCTACAGGGGAACTACCATCAGCCCCAGCATTTT. Protein product: CASSLQGNYHQPQHF. The complete variable domain, with remaining parts taken from reference TRBV7-2 and TRBJ1-5, reads GAGVSQSPSNKVTEKGKDVELRCDPISGHTALYWYRQSLGQGLEFLIYFQGNSAPDKSGLPSDRFSAERTGGSVSTLTIQRTQQEDSAVYLCASSLQGNYHQPQHFGDGTRLSIL.

This chain links TRBV19 with TRBJ2-1, with 12 bases matching TRBD2. Germline V CDR1 and CDR2: LNHDA, SQIVND (reference sequence). There are 15 residues in the CDR3. The trim removed 6 bases at V and 9 bases at J, leaving 9 bases unmatched. The CDR3 region has the DNA TGTGCCAGTAGACGGCTAGCGGGAGGGCAGGGTGAGCAGTTCTTC. Its translation is CASRRLAGGQGEQFF.

The gene calls are TRBV3-1 (or the pseudogene TRBV3-2) and TRBJ2-1; a possible D gene is TRBD2 (5 bases). CDR3 length: 13 amino acids. Germline assignment: CDR1 LGHDT and CDR2 YNNKEL (reference sequence). V was trimmed by 6 bases and J by 4 bases, leaving 10 bases between them. The chain's CDR3 is CASSTGEYNEQFF. DNA for the CDR3: TGTGCCAGCAGTACCGGGGAGTACAATGAGCAGTTCTTC.

The chain is built from TRBV6-5 and TRBJ1-5, with 8 bases aligning to TRBD1. CDR1 and CDR2 (germline): MNHEY, SVGAGI. This CDR3 is 14 amino acids long. Germline trimming cut 5 bases from V and 6 bases from J; bases unmatched to any gene: 6. CDR3 residues: CASSTTGVSQPQHF. CDR3 DNA: TGTGCCAGCAGTACGACAGGGGTTAGTCAGCCCCAGCATTTT.

V usage is TRBV24-1 and J usage is TRBJ2-4; a possible D gene is TRBD2 (6 bases). V lost 4 bases and J 7 bases, leaving 19 bases between the germline ends. This CDR3 comprises 16 residues. The germline V gene encodes CDR1 KGHDR and CDR2 SFDVKD. The CDR3 DNA reads TGTGCCACCAGTGACTCGGCCACACCCGGGGGTAACATTCAGTACTTC. Protein: CATSDSATPGGNIQYF.

Of note for this clone: An end of the junction does not agree with germline; a read error may underlie this. The chain employs TRBV5-4 and TRBJ2-7; TRBD1 matches 9 bases. This CDR3 comprises 13 residues. Germline V lookup: CDR1 SGHNT, CDR2 YYREEE (reference sequence). CDR3 sequence (DNA): TGTGCCGGCAGTGGGGGACAGGGTTACGAGCAGTACTTC. Its protein product is CAGSGGQGYEQYF.

The chain couples TRBV2 to TRBJ1-2; D is possibly TRBD1 (5 bases). Per the germline V gene, CDR1 is SNHLY and CDR2 is FYNNEI. The CDR3 contains 13 residues. The V gene lost 9 bases and the J gene lost 8 bases, with 19 bases spanning the gap. As DNA, the CDR3 is TGTGCCAGTCTTTTTGACAGAGGCAACGGCTACACCTTC. Its translation is CASLFDRGNGYTF.